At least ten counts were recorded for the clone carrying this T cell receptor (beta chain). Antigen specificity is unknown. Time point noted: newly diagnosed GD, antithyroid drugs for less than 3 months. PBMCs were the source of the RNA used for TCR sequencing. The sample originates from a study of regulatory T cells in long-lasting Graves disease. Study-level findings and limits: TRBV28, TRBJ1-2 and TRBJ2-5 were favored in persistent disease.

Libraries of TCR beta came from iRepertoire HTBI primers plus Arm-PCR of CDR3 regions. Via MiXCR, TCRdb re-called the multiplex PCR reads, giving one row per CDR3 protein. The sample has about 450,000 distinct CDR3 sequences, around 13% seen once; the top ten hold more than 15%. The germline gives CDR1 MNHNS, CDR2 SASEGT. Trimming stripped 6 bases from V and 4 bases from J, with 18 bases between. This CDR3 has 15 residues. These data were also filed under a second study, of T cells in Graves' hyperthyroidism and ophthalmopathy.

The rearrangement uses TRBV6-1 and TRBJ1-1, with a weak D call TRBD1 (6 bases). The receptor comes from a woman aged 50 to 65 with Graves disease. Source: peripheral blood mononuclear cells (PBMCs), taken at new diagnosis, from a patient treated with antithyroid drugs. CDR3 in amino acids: CASSASGAWVTEAFF. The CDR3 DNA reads TGTGCCAGCAGCGCTTCGGGGGCATGGGTCACTGAAGCTTTCTTT.